Below, 10 T cell receptor beta chains from the same sample are listed, as sequenced in a study of blood T cell repertoires in COVID-19. The method was immunoSEQ multiplex PCR; TCRdb's version includes in-frame clones alone and lacks a portion of them. The sample consists of 200,000 to 250,000 clones, 82% of them appearing once. The specimen sequenced was peripheral blood. The source is a woman over 75 with active or convalescent COVID-19.

The chain couples TRBV5-1 to TRBJ2-3; D ambiguous. The germline CDR1 and CDR2 sequences are SGHRS and YFSETQ. The V end lost 3 bases, the J end lost 1 base, and 9 bases lay between the germline ends. The CDR3 covers 14 residues. The CDR3 is CASSSTPGTDTQYF. CDR3 DNA sequence: TGCGCCAGCAGCTCCACCCCAGGCACAGATACGCAGTATTTT.

This clone was observed once. The rearrangement uses TRBV3-1 (or the pseudogene TRBV3-2) and TRBJ1-1; D is perhaps TRBD1 (5 bases). CDR1 is LGHDT and CDR2 is YNNKEL in the germline V gene (reference sequence). Trimming shortened V by 4 bases and J by 8 bases, and 8 bases separated the two germline ends. The CDR3 length is 11 residues. The CDR3 loop reads CASSRRQEAFF. As DNA, the CDR3 is TGTGCCAGCAGCCGCCGACAGGAAGCTTTCTTT.

The chain recombines TRBV4-1 with TRBJ1-6, with a possible D match to TRBD1 (5 bases). The germline V gene has CDR1 MGHRA and CDR2 YSYEKL. This CDR3 has 18 residues. V was pared by 4 bases and J by 6 bases, with 22 bases between. CDR3 DNA: TGCGCCAGCAGCCCTGCTAACTTTATCGGGACTAGTAATTCACCCCTCCACTTT. It translates to CASSPANFIGTSNSPLHF.

The chain uses TRBV5-1 and TRBJ2-3; D gene unclear. The CDR3 spans 13 residues. V lost 1 base and J lost 5, with 8 bases in between. Looked up from germline, CDR1 is SGHRS and CDR2 is YFSETQ. Here the CDR3 DNA reads TGCGCCAGCAGCTTGACCCCGGGAGATACGCAGTATTTT. Amino acids: CASSLTPGDTQYF.

About this clone itself: Other DNA sequences within the sample encode an identical CDR3. V usage is TRBV5-1 and J usage is TRBJ1-5; D not resolved. The CDR3 contains 14 residues. V dropped 0 bases and J dropped 4 bases, with 8 bases sitting between them. Germline V gives CDR1 SGHRS, CDR2 YFSETQ. CDR3 protein: CASSLGEGNQPQHF. In nucleotides, the CDR3 is TGCGCCAGCAGCTTGGGCGAGGGTAATCAGCCCCAGCATTTT.

The chain employs TRBV19 and TRBJ1-4; D is unresolved. This CDR3 contains 16 residues. The ends were cut back, 6 bases at V and 4 bases at J, with 18 bases in the middle. Germline CDR1 LNHDA, CDR2 SQIVND (reference sequence). The CDR3 DNA reads TGTGCCAGTAGCCCCCGGGGTGCCAGCGTTAATGAAAAACTGTTTTTT. Its translation: CASSPRGASVNEKLFF.

The chain is built from TRBV2 and TRBJ2-5, with D possibly being TRBD2 (5 bases). V gave up 8 bases and J gave up 5 bases, with 18 bases separating them. CDR1 is SNHLY and CDR2 is FYNNEI in the germline V gene. The CDR3 runs 14 residues. The DNA for the CDR3 is TGTGCCAGCCGCCGCCAGGATCGCGGGGAGACCCAGTACTTC. This encodes CASRRQDRGETQYF.

The chain employs TRBV6-5 and TRBJ2-7, with 7 nucleotides matching TRBD2. The CDR3 is made up of 15 amino acids. V gave up 5 bases and J gave up 3 bases; unmatched junction bases: 10. The V gene's germline CDR1 is MNHEY and CDR2 SVGAGI. The CDR3 sequence: CASSISFGGIYEQYF. The CDR3 region has the DNA TGTGCCAGCAGTATTAGCTTCGGGGGGATCTACGAGCAGTACTTC.

This clone was seen more than once but under ten times. V gene TRBV5-5 combines with J gene TRBJ2-7; D gene ambiguous. Germline V gene sequence: CDR1 SGHKS, CDR2 YYEKEE (reference sequence). Trimming left V 3 bases short and J 3 bases short, with 13 bases between. This CDR3 has 14 residues. This CDR3 reads CASSYLTAGYEQYF. In DNA, the CDR3 is TGTGCCAGCAGCTACCTTACAGCCGGCTACGAGCAGTACTTC.

CDR3 bases: TGCGCCAGCAGCTTAGCGGGAGCCTACAATGAGCAGTTCTTC. This gives the protein CASSLAGAYNEQFF. The chain uses TRBV5-1 and TRBJ2-1; TRBD2 aligns across 8 bases. The CDR3 contains 14 residues. Per the germline V gene, CDR1 is SGHRS and CDR2 is YFSETQ. Trimming cost V 2 bases and J 2 bases; bases outside gene matches: 0.